The entry that follows covers one TCR beta chain sequence. This entry is derived from a study of blood T cell repertoires in COVID-19. Data came from immunoSEQ multiplex PCR; TCRdb stores just in-frame clones and leaves some out. The sample carries approximately 200,000 clones, around 89% recorded once. CDR1 is SNHLY and CDR2 is FYNNEI in the germline V gene. The CDR3 is 17 residues long. V was trimmed by 6 bases and J by 0 bases, leaving 18 bases between them. The sequenced sample consisted of PBMCs or T cells enriched from blood (not recorded which). The chain uses TRBV2 and TRBJ1-3; no definite D call. The source is a woman between 18 and 29 years old in a cohort exposed to, infected with or recovered from COVID-19 (not recorded which). CDR3 amino acids: CASRLESRGFSGNTIYF. In nucleotides, the CDR3 is TGTGCCAGCAGATTAGAGTCAAGAGGGTTCTCTGGAAACACCATATATTTT.